One sample yielded the 21 T cell receptor beta chains listed below, sequenced in a study of T cell repertoires in cytomegalovirus infection. Antigens for these TCRs are unknown. TCRdb recomputed calls from the reads with MiXCR, one row per CDR3 protein. Of about a million distinct CDR3 sequences in the sample, approximately 32% were seen once. The sample consisted of cultured CD8+ T cells from PBMCs, taken from culture after CMV antigen stimulation. These receptors all come from a human donor in good health (CMV status not recorded). Some clones in this sample may be carry-over from other donors' samples.

On this clonotype itself: This may stem from a read error, because a much larger clone lies one nucleotide away. The rearrangement uses TRBV9 and TRBJ2-2; TRBD2 matches at 7 bases. This CDR3 comprises 16 residues. Germline-derived CDR1 and CDR2 are SGDLS and YYNGEE. CDR3 in amino acids: CSSSAHGGFTGGELFF. The CDR3, as DNA: TGTTCCAGCAGCGCTCACGGGGGGTTTACGGGCGGGGAGCTGTTTTTT. Filled out from reference TRBV9 and TRBJ2-2, the complete variable domain reads DSGVTQTPKHLITATGQRVTLRCSPRSGDLSVYWYQQSLDQGLQFLIQYYNGEERAKGNILERFSAQQFPDLHSELNLSSLELGDSALYFCSSSAHGGFTGGELFFGEGSRLTVL.

The chain employs TRBV6-2 or TRBV6-3 and TRBJ2-3; 12 positions match TRBD2. Germline values: CDR1 MNHEY, CDR2 SVGEGT. The J segment lost 1 base and the V segment lost 6 bases, leaving 8 bases of the junction unmatched. There are 17 residues in the CDR3. Written as DNA, the CDR3 is TGTGCCAGCAGACTAGCGGGGGGCCTTACCCGCACAGATACGCAGTATTTT. Translation gives CASRLAGGLTRTDTQYF.

This clonotype was counted between two and nine times. The chain employs TRBV19 and TRBJ2-5; no definite D call. The CDR3 is 14 residues long. V lost 4 bases to trimming and J lost 0 bases, with 9 bases between them. Per germline, CDR1 LNHDA and CDR2 SQIVND (reference sequence). CDR3 nucleotides: TGTGCCAGTAGTACCTCAGTTTACCAAGAGACCCAGTACTTC. This codes for CASSTSVYQETQYF. The full variable domain, its missing parts supplied by reference TRBV19 and TRBJ2-5, is DGGITQSPKYLFRKEGQNVTLSCEQNLNHDAMYWYRQDPGQGLRLIYYSQIVNDFQKGDIAEGYSVSREKKESFPLTVTSAQKNPTAFYLCASSTSVYQETQYFGPGTRLLVL.

The chain combines TRBV7-2 with TRBJ1-5; no clear D gene. Trimming shortened V by 5 bases and J by 0 bases, and 8 bases separated the two germline ends. CDR3 size: 14 residues. Germline loops: CDR1 SGHTA, CDR2 FQGNSA. CDR3 sequence (DNA): TGTGCCAGCAGCCCTGGGTTTAGCAATCAGCCCCAGCATTTT. Its protein is CASSPGFSNQPQHF.

The V and J genes are TRBV7-9 and TRBJ1-1, with D unclear. CDR3 size: 13 residues. V was shortened by 8 bases and J by 5 bases, with 15 bases between the two germline ends. CDR1 is SEHNR, CDR2 FQNEAQ, per germline (reference sequence). The CDR3 spells CASVSWRDTEAFF. The DNA for the CDR3 is TGTGCCAGCGTCTCTTGGCGGGATACTGAAGCTTTCTTT.

This clonotype has just a few counts. The CDR3 DNA reads as TGCGCCAGCAGCCAAGAGGAGGAGAAACAGTACTTC. Amino acids: CASSQEEEKQYF. The chain links TRBV4-1 to TRBJ2-5; maybe TRBD2 (5 bases). CDR1 and CDR2 from the germline V gene are MGHRA and YSYEKL. The CDR3 is 12 amino acids. Trimming cost V 0 bases and J 11 bases, with 10 bases left between them.

V gene TRBV7-4 combines with J gene TRBJ2-1, with TRBD2 matching over 11 bases. Looked up from germline, CDR1 is SGHVT and CDR2 is SQSDAQ. This CDR3 region has 16 residues. With 5 bases clipped from V and 6 bases from J, the junction kept 9 bases outside the gene matches. The CDR3 DNA reads as TGTGCCAGCAGCCCGGATAGCGGGGGGGCTTTCAATGAGCAGTTCTTC. It translates to CASSPDSGGAFNEQFF.

There are many counts of this clonotype. This sequence joins TRBV7-6 and TRBJ2-1; maybe TRBD2 (7 bases). This CDR3 contains 15 residues. CDR1 is SGHVS, CDR2 FNYEAQ, per germline. Trimming removed 3 bases at V and 0 bases at J, with 9 bases between. The CDR3: CASSFGGPSYNEQFF. CDR3 sequence (DNA): TGTGCCAGCAGCTTCGGGGGGCCCTCCTACAATGAGCAGTTCTTC. Supplemented by reference TRBV7-6 and TRBJ2-1, the full variable domain reads GAGVSQSPRYKVTKRGQDVALRCDPISGHVSLYWYRQALGQGPEFLTYFNYEAQQDKSGLPNDRFSAERPEGSISTLTIQRTEQRDSAMYRCASSFGGPSYNEQFFGPGTRLTVL.

The CDR3 loop is CASSITGLNTEAFF. For the CDR3, the DNA is TGTGCCAGTAGTATAACAGGTTTGAACACTGAAGCTTTCTTT. The chain has TRBV19 and TRBJ1-1; TRBD1 is a possible D gene (5 bases). Trimming cost V 2 bases and J 0 bases, with 7 bases left between them. The germline gives CDR1 LNHDA, CDR2 SQIVND (reference sequence). The CDR3 length is 14 residues.

The rearrangement joins TRBV12-3 or TRBV12-4 to TRBJ1-5; D not certain. The V end lost 5 bases, the J end lost 3 bases, and 14 bases lay between the germline ends. The CDR3 totals 15 residues. The CDR3 DNA reads TGTGCCAGCAGTCCTAGAGGAGGGTTCAATCAGCCCCAGCATTTT. It encodes CASSPRGGFNQPQHF.

Only a few counts were recorded for this clonotype. The genes are TRBV27 and TRBJ1-1; 7 positions match TRBD1. The length of the CDR3 is 12 residues. After removal of 8 bases from V and 4 bases from J, the junction contained 4 bases not matched to a gene. Germline V gives CDR1 MNHEY, CDR2 SMNVEV (reference sequence). This CDR3 is CASWTGLTEAFF. Here the CDR3 DNA reads TGTGCCAGCTGGACAGGACTCACTGAAGCTTTCTTT.

V gene TRBV6-2 or TRBV6-3 combines with J gene TRBJ2-7; 10 bases are shared with TRBD2. Germline loops: CDR1 MNHEY, CDR2 SVGEGT. The V segment lost 2 bases and the J segment 3 bases; nucleotides outside the gene matches: 13. The length of the CDR3 is 18 residues. The CDR3 loop is CASSYRISGGPDFYEQYF. The CDR3, as DNA: TGTGCCAGCAGTTACAGGATTAGCGGGGGGCCAGACTTCTACGAGCAGTACTTC.

The CDR3 nucleotides read TGTGCCAGCAGTTTAAGTATAGGGGCGATGAACACTGAAGCTTTCTTT. Translation gives CASSLSIGAMNTEAFF. The chain carries TRBV12-3 or TRBV12-4 and TRBJ1-1; tentative D call: TRBD1 (5 bases). The CDR3 spans 16 residues. Deletions cut 2 bases from V and 0 bases from J, with 13 bases between.

The gene calls are TRBV11-1 and TRBJ1-2; 7 positions match TRBD1. V gave up 5 bases and J gave up 4 bases; unmatched junction bases: 7. The length of the CDR3 is 14 residues. CDR1 is SGHAT, CDR2 FQDESV, per germline (reference sequence). This CDR3 reads CASSTLQGRYGYTF. As DNA, the CDR3 is TGTGCCAGCAGCACTCTACAGGGGCGCTATGGCTACACCTTC.

The genes are TRBV28 and TRBJ2-5; 9 nucleotides match TRBD2. CDR1 is MDHEN, CDR2 SYDVKM, per germline. The J segment lost 4 bases and the V segment lost 5 bases, leaving 8 bases of the junction unmatched. The CDR3 contains 15 residues. The CDR3 region is CASSLRRGGVETQYF. Written as DNA, the CDR3 is TGTGCCAGCAGTCTCCGGCGGGGGGGCGTAGAGACCCAGTACTTC.

The V call is TRBV6-5, the J call TRBJ2-1; D uncertain. The CDR3 consists of 14 residues. The V and J ends lost 7 bases and 7 bases respectively, with 17 bases between them. Germline V gives CDR1 MNHEY, CDR2 SVGAGI. The CDR3 region has the DNA TGTGCCAGCAAGGGCACCCCGAACGGGAATGAGCAGTTCTTC. This translates into CASKGTPNGNEQFF.

The chain links TRBV28 to TRBJ1-2; D possibly corresponds to TRBD1 (6 bases). The V end was cut by 2 bases, the J end by 4 bases, with 11 bases between. Germline CDR1 and CDR2: MDHEN and SYDVKM. The CDR3 loop spans 14 amino acids. CDR3 residues: CASSLQGTFYGYTF. CDR3 nucleotides: TGTGCCAGCAGTTTACAGGGGACCTTCTATGGCTACACCTTC.

The CDR3 spells CSARVSTDTQYF. In DNA form, the CDR3 reads TGCAGTGCTAGAGTGAGCACAGATACGCAGTATTTT. The chain employs TRBV20-1 and TRBJ2-3; D call uncertain. The CDR3 sequence is 12 residues long. CDR1 DFQATT and CDR2 SNEGSKA come from the germline V gene (reference sequence). V was cut by 1 base and J by 0 bases, with 2 bases left in between.

In this sample, this clonotype turned up a few times. The gene calls are TRBV2 and TRBJ1-1; D uncertain. From germline, CDR1 is SNHLY and CDR2 FYNNEI. Trimming shortened V by 6 bases and J by 4 bases, and 6 bases separated the two germline ends. This CDR3 contains 11 residues. CDR3 sequence: CASREATEAFF. The DNA for the CDR3 is TGTGCCAGCAGGGAGGCCACTGAAGCTTTCTTT.

The CDR3 coding sequence is TGCGCCAGCAGCTTGGTAGTAGCGGGGGGCCAAGAGACCCAGTACTTC. Encoded protein: CASSLVVAGGQETQYF. This rearrangement joins TRBV5-1 to TRBJ2-5, with TRBD2 identical over 10 bases. Germline-derived CDR1 and CDR2 are SGHRS and YFSETQ. This CDR3 has 16 amino acids. Trimming cost V 0 bases and J 1 base; bases outside gene matches: 3.

This clonotype was counted a few times. The J gene is TRBJ2-2, the V gene TRBV11-3; D is possibly TRBD1 or TRBD2 (6 bases each). The CDR3 covers 13 residues. Germline V gives CDR1 SGHNT, CDR2 YENEEA. The V end was cut by 5 bases, the J end by 9 bases, with 13 bases between. CDR3 amino acids: CASSLIGGRELFF. CDR3 nucleotide sequence: TGTGCCAGCAGCCTCATCGGGGGCCGGGAGCTGTTTTTT.